The clone carrying this T cell receptor beta chain was seen ten or more times. The antigen remains undetermined. The sample belongs to a study of T cells in Graves' hyperthyroidism and ophthalmopathy. The investigators amplified TCR beta CDR3 regions from RNA transcripts. RT-PCR in the first round (using the HTBI primer set) targeted the TCR CDR3. TCRdb itself ran the multiplex PCR reads through MiXCR, one entry per CDR3 protein. The table lists about 590,000 distinct CDR3 sequences, 12% to 15% of them singletons. Overall study results and limits: Ophthalmopathy and stable hyperthyroidism were told apart by a 13 V-J model.

Deletions cut 1 base from V and 5 bases from J, with 11 bases between. The germline V gene encodes CDR1 LGHDT and CDR2 YNNKEL (reference sequence). The CDR3 totals 14 residues. The chain is built from TRBV3-1 and TRBJ1-2; weak D call: TRBD1 (5 bases). The sample consisted of blood. The sequence derives from a woman between 18 and 29 years old with Graves' ophthalmopathy. CDR3 sequence (DNA): TGTGCCAGCAGCCAAGGGGGCCGGAGGTATGGCTACACCTTC. Translating gives CASSQGGRRYGYTF.